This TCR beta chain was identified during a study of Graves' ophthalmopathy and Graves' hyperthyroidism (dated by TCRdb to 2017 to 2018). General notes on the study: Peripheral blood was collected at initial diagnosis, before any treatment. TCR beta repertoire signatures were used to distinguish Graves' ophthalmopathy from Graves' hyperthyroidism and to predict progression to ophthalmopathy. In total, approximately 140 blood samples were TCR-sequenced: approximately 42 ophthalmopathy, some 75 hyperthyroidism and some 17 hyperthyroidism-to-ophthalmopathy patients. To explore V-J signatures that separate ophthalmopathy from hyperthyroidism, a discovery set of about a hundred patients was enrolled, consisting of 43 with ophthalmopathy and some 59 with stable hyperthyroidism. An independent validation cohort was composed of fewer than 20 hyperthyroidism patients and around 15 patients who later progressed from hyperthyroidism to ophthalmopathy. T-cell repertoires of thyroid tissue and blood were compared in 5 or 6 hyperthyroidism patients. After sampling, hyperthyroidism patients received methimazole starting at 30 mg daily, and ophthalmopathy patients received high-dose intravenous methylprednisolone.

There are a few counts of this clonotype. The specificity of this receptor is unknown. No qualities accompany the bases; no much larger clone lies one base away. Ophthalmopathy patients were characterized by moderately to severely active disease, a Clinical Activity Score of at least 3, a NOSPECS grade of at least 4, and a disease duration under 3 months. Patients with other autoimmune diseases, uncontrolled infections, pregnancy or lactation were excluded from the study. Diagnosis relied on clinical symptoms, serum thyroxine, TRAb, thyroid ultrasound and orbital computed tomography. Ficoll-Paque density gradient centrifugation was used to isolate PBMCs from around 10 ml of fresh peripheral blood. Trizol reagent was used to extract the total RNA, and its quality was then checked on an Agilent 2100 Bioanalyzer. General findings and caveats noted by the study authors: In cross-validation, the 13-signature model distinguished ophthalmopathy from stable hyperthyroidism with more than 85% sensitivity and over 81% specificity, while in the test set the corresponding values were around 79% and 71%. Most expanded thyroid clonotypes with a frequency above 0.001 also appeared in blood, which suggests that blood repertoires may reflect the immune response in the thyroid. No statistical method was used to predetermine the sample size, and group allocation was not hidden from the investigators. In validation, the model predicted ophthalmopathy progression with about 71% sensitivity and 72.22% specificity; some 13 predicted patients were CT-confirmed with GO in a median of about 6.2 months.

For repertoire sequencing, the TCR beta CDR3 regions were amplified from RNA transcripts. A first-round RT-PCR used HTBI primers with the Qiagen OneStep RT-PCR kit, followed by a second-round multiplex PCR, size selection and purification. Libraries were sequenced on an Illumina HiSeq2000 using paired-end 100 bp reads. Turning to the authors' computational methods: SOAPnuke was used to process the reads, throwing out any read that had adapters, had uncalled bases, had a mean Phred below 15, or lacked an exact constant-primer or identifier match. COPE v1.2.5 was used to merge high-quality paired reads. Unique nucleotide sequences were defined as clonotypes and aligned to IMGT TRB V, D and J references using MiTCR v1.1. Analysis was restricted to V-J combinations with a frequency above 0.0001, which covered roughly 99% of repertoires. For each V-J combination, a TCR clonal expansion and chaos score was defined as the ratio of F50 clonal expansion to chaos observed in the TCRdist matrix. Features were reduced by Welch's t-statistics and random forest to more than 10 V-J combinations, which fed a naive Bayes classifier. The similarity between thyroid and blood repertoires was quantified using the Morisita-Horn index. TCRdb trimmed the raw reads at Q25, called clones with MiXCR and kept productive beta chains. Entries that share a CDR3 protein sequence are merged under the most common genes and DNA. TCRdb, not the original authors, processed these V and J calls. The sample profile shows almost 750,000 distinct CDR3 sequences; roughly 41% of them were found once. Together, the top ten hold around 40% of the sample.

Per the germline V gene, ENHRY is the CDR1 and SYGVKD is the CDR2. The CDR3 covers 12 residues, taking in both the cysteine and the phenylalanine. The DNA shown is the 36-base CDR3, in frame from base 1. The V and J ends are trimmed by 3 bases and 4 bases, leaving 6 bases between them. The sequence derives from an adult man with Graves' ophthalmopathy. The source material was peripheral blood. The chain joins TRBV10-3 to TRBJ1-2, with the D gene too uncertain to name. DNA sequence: TGTGCCATCAGTGAAGCTACCTATGGCTACACCTTC. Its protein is CAISEATYGYTF.